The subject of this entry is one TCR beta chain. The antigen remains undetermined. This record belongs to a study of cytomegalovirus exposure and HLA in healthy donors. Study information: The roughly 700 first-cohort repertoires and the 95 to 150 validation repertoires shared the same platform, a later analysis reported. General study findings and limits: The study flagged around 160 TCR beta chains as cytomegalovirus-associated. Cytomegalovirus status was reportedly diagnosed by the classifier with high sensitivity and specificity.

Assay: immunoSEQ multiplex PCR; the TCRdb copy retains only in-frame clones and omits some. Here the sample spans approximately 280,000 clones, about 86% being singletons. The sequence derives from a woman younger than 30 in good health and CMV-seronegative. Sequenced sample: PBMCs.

Here the CDR3 DNA reads TGTGCCAGCACTGCAAGCATGTCGAGTGGCTACACCTTC. This gives the protein CASTASMSSGYTF. The V gene is TRBV6-6, the J gene TRBJ1-2, with D hard to call. CDR3 size: 13 residues. The V gene lost 7 bases and the J gene lost 7 bases, with 16 bases spanning the gap. CDR1 and CDR2 (germline): MNHNY, SVGAGI (reference sequence).